This passage covers 16 T cell receptor beta chains from one sample sequenced in a study of neoadjuvant nivolumab and ipilimumab in lung cancer. Produced via immunoSEQ multiplex PCR; TCRdb's table is partial and in-frame only. The sample holds 25,000 or so clones; 83% are singletons and the top ten take just over 5%. Sample: tumor tissue, taken after neoadjuvant nivolumab, alone or with ipilimumab, at or shortly before surgery. The receptors derive from an adult with non-small cell lung cancer.

A few counts support this clone. The V call is TRBV11-2, the J call TRBJ1-3; D not resolved. Germline CDR1 reads SGHAT; CDR2 reads FQNNGV. Trimming pared 5 bases from V and 5 bases from J, leaving 10 bases between. This CDR3 has 13 amino acids. CDR3 bases: TGTGCCAGCAGCCTCGGGTCCCGAAACACCATATATTTT. This codes for CASSLGSRNTIYF.

The rearrangement uses TRBV5-1 and TRBJ1-2; D not certain. V lost 4 bases and J lost 5, with 15 bases in between. Germline V gene data show CDR1 as SGHRS and CDR2 as YFSETQ. This CDR3 is 14 amino acids long. The CDR3 is CASSLRAGDYGYTF. The CDR3 DNA is TGCGCCAGCAGCCTGAGAGCAGGAGATTATGGCTACACCTTC.

The V and J genes are TRBV9 and TRBJ1-1; TRBD1 is a possible D gene (6 bases). Germline V gives CDR1 SGDLS, CDR2 YYNGEE. V lost 0 bases and J lost 10, with 10 bases in between. CDR3 length equals 12 residues. The CDR3 protein is CASSVETGRAFF. CDR3 DNA: TGTGCCAGCAGCGTAGAAACAGGGAGAGCTTTCTTT.

The chain combines TRBV9 with TRBJ2-5, with 8 bases matching TRBD2. Germline CDR1 reads SGDLS; CDR2 reads YYNGEE. The junction had 6 bases not matched to a gene; V was cut back by 0 bases and J by 2 bases. The CDR3 has 16 residues. CDR3 loop: CASSVGTAGGQETQYF. The CDR3 coding sequence is TGTGCCAGCAGCGTAGGGACGGCGGGGGGTCAAGAGACCCAGTACTTC.

The genes are TRBV5-4 and TRBJ2-3, with no clear D. The CDR3 covers 16 residues. The V end was cut by 1 base, the J end by 3 bases, with 15 bases between. The germline V gene encodes CDR1 SGHNT and CDR2 YYREEE (reference sequence). The CDR3 protein is CASSLILGMGTDTQYF. In DNA form, the CDR3 reads TGTGCCAGCAGCTTGATTCTGGGGATGGGGACAGATACGCAGTATTTT.

This clone was seen only once. The chain employs TRBV19 and TRBJ2-7; 9 positions match TRBD2. This CDR3 has 15 amino acids. The ends lost 4 bases at V and 2 bases at J; junction bases unmatched: 6. CDR1 is LNHDA, CDR2 SQIVND, per germline (reference sequence). Here the CDR3 DNA reads TGTGCCAGTAGTAGCCTAGCGGGGTCGACCTACGAGCAGTACTTC. Encoded protein: CASSSLAGSTYEQYF.

J is TRBJ1-5 and V is TRBV19; D might be TRBD1 (5 bases). The CDR3 is 15 residues long. V gave up 6 bases and J gave up 2 bases, with 14 bases separating them. CDR1 is LNHDA and CDR2 is SQIVND in the germline V gene (reference sequence). Here the CDR3 reads CASRGGEGGNQPQHF. CDR3 DNA sequence: TGTGCCAGTAGGGGAGGGGAAGGGGGCAATCAGCCCCAGCATTTT.

This sequence joins TRBV5-6 and TRBJ1-5, with 10 bases matching TRBD1. The germline V gene encodes CDR1 SGHDT and CDR2 YYEEEE. The CDR3 runs 16 residues. V was clipped by 0 bases and J by 3 bases; unmatched bases: 3. The CDR3 loop reads CASSLGGQGFNQPQHF. CDR3 DNA sequence: TGTGCCAGCAGCTTGGGGGGACAGGGGTTCAATCAGCCCCAGCATTTT.

The chain couples TRBV5-1 to TRBJ1-1; D ambiguous. Trimming took 0 bases from V and 5 from J, leaving 14 bases between them. The CDR3 runs 15 residues. The germline V gene has CDR1 SGHRS and CDR2 YFSETQ. The CDR3 nucleotides read TGCGCCAGCAGCTTGGAACAGAGTCGGAAGACTGAAGCTTTCTTT. It is translated as CASSLEQSRKTEAFF.

The rearrangement joins TRBV28 to TRBJ1-2; no definite D call. The ends were cut back, 4 bases at V and 1 base at J, with 7 bases in the middle. CDR3 length: 13 residues. Germline CDR1 MDHEN, CDR2 SYDVKM. CDR3 nucleotide sequence: TGTGCCAGCAGTTATACAGATAACTATGGCTACACCTTC. The encoded protein is CASSYTDNYGYTF.

The chain carries TRBV7-2 and TRBJ2-1; either TRBD1 or TRBD2 may supply D (5 bases each). V dropped 1 base and J dropped 4 bases, with 11 bases sitting between them. Germline values: CDR1 SGHTA, CDR2 FQGNSA. There are 15 residues in the CDR3. CDR3 loop: CASSLERGAYNEQFF. The CDR3 DNA reads TGTGCCAGCAGCTTAGAAAGGGGAGCTTACAATGAGCAGTTCTTC.

V is TRBV11-3 and J is TRBJ2-7; a possible D gene is TRBD1 (6 bases). Germline V CDR1 and CDR2: SGHNT, YENEEA. V dropped 5 bases and J dropped 2 bases, with 10 bases sitting between them. The CDR3 is 13 amino acids. In DNA form, the CDR3 reads TGTGCCAGCAGCCCGGGACACACCTACGAGCAGTACTTC. Amino acid sequence: CASSPGHTYEQYF.

This CDR3 is CASTLSVESGNTIYF. The CDR3 bases are TGTGCCAGCACTCTGTCGGTGGAGTCTGGAAACACCATATATTTT. The chain uses TRBV6-1 and TRBJ1-3; D ambiguous. The CDR3 contains 15 residues. Germline V CDR1 and CDR2: MNHNS, SASEGT. V was clipped by 7 bases and J by 1 base, with 14 bases between them.

The rearrangement uses TRBV11-2 and TRBJ2-1; TRBD2 aligns across 9 bases. The CDR3 is 15 residues long. Per germline, CDR1 SGHAT and CDR2 FQNNGV. V shed 3 bases and J 9 bases; nucleotides not matched to a gene: 9. CDR3 loop: CASSLAGGPLGEQFF. CDR3 sequence (DNA): TGTGCCAGCAGCTTGGCGGGAGGGCCTTTGGGTGAGCAGTTCTTC. Full variable domain (outside the CDR3, taken from reference TRBV11-2 and TRBJ2-1): EAGVAQSPRYKIIEKRQSVAFWCNPISGHATLYWYQQILGQGPKLLIQFQNNGVVDDSQLPKDRFSAERLKGVDSTLKIQPAKLEDSAVYLCASSLAGGPLGEQFFGPGTRLTVL.

This clone was seen once. V usage is TRBV4-1 and J usage is TRBJ1-1, with 7 bases matching TRBD1. Unmatched junction bases numbered 8, after V lost 5 bases and J lost 5 bases. Germline assignment: CDR1 MGHRA and CDR2 YSYEKL. This CDR3 has 14 amino acids. Here the CDR3 reads CASSARQGSTEAFF. The CDR3 DNA reads as TGCGCCAGCAGCGCTAGACAGGGATCAACTGAAGCTTTCTTT.

The V and J genes are TRBV6-1 and TRBJ2-7; 9 bases map to TRBD2. CDR3 size: 15 residues. The J segment lost 0 bases and the V segment lost 0 bases, leaving 0 bases of the junction unmatched. Germline CDR1 reads MNHNS; CDR2 reads SASEGT. CDR3 sequence: CASSEASGSSYEQYF. CDR3 coding DNA: TGTGCCAGCAGTGAAGCTAGCGGGAGCTCCTACGAGCAGTACTTC.